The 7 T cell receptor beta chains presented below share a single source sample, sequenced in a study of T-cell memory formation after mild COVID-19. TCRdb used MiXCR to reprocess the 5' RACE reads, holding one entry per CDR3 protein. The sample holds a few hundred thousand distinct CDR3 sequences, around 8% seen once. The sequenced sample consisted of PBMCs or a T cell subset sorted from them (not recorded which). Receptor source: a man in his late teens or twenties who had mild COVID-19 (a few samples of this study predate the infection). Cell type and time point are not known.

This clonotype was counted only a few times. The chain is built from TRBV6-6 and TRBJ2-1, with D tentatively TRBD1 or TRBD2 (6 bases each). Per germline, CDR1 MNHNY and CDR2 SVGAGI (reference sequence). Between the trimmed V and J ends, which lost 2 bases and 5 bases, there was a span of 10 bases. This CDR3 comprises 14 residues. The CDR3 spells CASSYDGGHNEQFF. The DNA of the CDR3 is TGTGCCAGCAGTTACGACGGGGGCCACAATGAGCAGTTCTTC.

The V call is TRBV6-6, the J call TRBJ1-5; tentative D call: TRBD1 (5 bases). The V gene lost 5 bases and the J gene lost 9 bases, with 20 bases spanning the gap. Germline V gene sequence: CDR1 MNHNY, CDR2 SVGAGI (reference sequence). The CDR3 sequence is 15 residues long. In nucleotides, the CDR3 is TGTGCCAGCAGTCGGACACCCTTGTTGGATCGGCCCCAGCATTTT. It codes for CASSRTPLLDRPQHF.

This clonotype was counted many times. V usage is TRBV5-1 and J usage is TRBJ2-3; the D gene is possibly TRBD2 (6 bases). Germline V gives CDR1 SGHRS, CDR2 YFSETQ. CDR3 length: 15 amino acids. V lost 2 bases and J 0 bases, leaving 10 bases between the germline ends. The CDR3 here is CASSFSGTSTDTQYF. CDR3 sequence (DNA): TGCGCCAGCAGCTTTTCAGGGACTAGCACAGATACGCAGTATTTT.

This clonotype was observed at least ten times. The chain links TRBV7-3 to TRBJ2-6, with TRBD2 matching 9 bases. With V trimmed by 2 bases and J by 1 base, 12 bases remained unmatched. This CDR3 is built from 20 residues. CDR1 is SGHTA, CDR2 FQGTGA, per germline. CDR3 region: CASSLLLRGGAVSGANVLTF. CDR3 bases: TGTGCCAGCAGCTTATTGCTCCGCGGGGGGGCCGTTTCTGGGGCCAACGTCCTGACTTTC.

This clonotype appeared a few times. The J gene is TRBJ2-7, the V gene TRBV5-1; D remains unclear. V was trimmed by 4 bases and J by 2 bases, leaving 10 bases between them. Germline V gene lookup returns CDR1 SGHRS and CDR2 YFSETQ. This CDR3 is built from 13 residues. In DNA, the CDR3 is TGCGCCAGCAGCGCCACACTCGCCTACGAGCAGTACTTC. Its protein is CASSATLAYEQYF.

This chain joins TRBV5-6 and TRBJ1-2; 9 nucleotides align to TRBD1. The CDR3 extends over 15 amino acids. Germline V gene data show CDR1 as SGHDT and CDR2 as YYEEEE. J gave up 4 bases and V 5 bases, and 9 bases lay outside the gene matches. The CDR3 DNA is TGTGCCAGCAGATACGGGGACAGGGAGGGCTATGGCTACACCTTC. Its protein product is CASRYGDREGYGYTF.

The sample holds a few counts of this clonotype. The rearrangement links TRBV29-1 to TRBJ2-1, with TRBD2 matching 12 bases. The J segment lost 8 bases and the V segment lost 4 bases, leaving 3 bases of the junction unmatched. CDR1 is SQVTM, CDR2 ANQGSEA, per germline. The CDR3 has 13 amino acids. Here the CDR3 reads CSVGLAGDHEQFF. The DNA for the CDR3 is TGCAGCGTTGGACTAGCGGGGGACCATGAGCAGTTCTTC.